This T cell receptor beta chain derives from a study of T-cell reconstitution after alpha-beta-depleted transplantation in children. Germline CDR1 reads DFQATT; CDR2 reads SNEGSKA (reference sequence). The CDR3 is 13 residues long. Trimming left V 5 bases short and J 0 bases short, with 10 bases between. It was with unique molecular identifiers that the TCRbeta library was prepared. TCRdb reprocessed the PCR reads via MiXCR and lists one record per CDR3 protein. The sample records hundreds of thousands of distinct CDR3 sequences, about 12% being singletons. The sequencing used PBMCs from the stem cell graft donor, collected from the stem cell graft. The J gene is TRBJ1-1, the V gene TRBV20-1; tentative D call: TRBD1 (5 bases). This TCR derives from a human donor who donated a stem cell graft to a child with combined immunodeficiency. The chain's CDR3 is CSADPRVNTEAFF. In DNA, the CDR3 is TGCAGTGCTGACCCCAGGGTGAACACTGAAGCTTTCTTT.